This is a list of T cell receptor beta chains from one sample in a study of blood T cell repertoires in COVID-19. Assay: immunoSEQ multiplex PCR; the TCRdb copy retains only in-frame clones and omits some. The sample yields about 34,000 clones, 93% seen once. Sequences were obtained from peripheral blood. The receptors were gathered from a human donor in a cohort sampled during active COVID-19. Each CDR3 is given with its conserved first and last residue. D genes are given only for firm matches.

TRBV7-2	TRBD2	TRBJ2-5	CASSLHGLATQGETQYF	TGTGCCAGCAGCTTACACGGACTAGCGACCCAAGGGGAGACCCAGTACTTC
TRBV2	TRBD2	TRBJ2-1	CASSPPGRGGLNEQFF	TGTGCCAGCAGTCCCCCGGGGCGGGGGGGCCTCAATGAGCAGTTCTTC
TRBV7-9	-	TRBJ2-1	CASSLLEQFF	TGTGCCAGCAGCTTACTTGAGCAGTTCTTC
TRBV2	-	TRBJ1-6	CASNTVPGNSPLHF	TGTGCCAGCAACACCGTTCCGGGGAATTCACCCCTCCACTTT
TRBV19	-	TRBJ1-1	CASSFPTNTEAFF	TGTGCCAGTAGCTTCCCTACGAACACTGAAGCTTTCTTT
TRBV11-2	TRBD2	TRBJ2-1	CASQEGRGKYNEQFF	TGTGCCAGCCAAGAGGGGCGGGGGAAATACAATGAGCAGTTCTTC
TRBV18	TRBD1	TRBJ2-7	CASSPSVRTGVGEQYF	TGTGCCAGCTCACCAAGTGTTAGGACAGGGGTAGGGGAGCAGTACTTC
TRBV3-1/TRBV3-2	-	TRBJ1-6	CASRQLSSSYNSPLHF	TGTGCCAGCAGACAGCTTTCGAGCTCCTATAATTCACCCCTCCACTTT
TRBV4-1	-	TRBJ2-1	CASSQEGSGVGEQFF	TGCGCCAGCAGCCAAGAGGGTTCGGGGGTAGGCGAGCAGTTCTTC
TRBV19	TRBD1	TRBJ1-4	CASSTKDRVYEKLFF	TGTGCCAGTAGCACCAAGGACAGGGTTTATGAAAAACTGTTTTTT
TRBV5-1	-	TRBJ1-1	CASSSLTGYTEAFF	TGCGCCAGCAGCTCCCTAACAGGGTACACTGAAGCTTTCTTT
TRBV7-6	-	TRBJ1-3	CASSSLYSSGNTIYF	TGTGCCAGCAGCTCGCTTTATAGCTCTGGAAACACCATATATTTT
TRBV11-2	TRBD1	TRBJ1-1	CASSHGTDWAFF	TGTGCCAGCAGCCATGGGACAGACTGGGCTTTCTTT